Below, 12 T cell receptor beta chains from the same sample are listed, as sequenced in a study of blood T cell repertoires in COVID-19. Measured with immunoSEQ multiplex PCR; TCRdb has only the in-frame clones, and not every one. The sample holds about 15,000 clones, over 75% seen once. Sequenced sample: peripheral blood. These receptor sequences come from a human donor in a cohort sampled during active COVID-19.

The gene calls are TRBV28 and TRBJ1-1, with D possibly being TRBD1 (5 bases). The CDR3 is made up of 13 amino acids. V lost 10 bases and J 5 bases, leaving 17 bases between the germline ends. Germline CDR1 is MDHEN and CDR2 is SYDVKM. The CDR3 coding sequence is TGTGCCACTACGGCCCCAGGGTTTACTGAAGCTTTCTTT. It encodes CATTAPGFTEAFF.

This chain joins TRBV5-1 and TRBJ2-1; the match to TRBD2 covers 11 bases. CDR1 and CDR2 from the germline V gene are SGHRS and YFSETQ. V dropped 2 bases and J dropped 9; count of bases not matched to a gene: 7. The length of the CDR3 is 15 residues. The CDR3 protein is CASSLLIAGGPEQFF. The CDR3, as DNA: TGCGCCAGCAGCTTATTGATAGCGGGGGGGCCTGAGCAGTTCTTC.

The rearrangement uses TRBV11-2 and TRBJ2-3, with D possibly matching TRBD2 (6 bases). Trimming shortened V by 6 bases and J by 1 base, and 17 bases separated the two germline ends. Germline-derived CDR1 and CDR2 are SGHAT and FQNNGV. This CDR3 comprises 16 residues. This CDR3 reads CASRPLRGSRTDTQYF. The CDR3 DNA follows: TGTGCCAGCAGACCCCTTCGGGGGTCACGCACAGATACGCAGTATTTT.

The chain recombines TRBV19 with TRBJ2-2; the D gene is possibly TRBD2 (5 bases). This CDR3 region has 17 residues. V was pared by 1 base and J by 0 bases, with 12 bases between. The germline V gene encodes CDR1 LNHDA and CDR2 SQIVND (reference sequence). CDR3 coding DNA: TGTGCCAGTAGTATAGGGTCAGGAGGTTCGAACACCGGGGAGCTGTTTTTT. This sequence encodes CASSIGSGGSNTGELFF.

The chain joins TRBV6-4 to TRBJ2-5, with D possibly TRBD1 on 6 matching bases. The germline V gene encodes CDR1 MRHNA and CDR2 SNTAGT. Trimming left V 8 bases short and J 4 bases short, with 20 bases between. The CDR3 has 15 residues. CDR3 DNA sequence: TGTGCCAGCCCCCCCGGGCAGGGGCCCCGAGAGACCCAGTACTTC. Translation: CASPPGQGPRETQYF.

CDR3 sequence: CASSLVAGRADTQYF. CDR3 nucleotides: TGTGCCAGCAGCTTAGTAGCGGGGAGGGCGGATACGCAGTATTTT. This chain connects TRBV7-9 to TRBJ2-3, with 8 bases fitting TRBD2. This CDR3 has 15 amino acids. The germline CDR1 and CDR2 sequences are SEHNR and FQNEAQ (reference sequence). The V and J ends lost 1 base and 6 bases, in that order; junction bases with no gene match: 6. Variable domain in full (rest from reference TRBV7-9 and TRBJ2-3): DTGVSQNPRHKITKRGQNVTFRCDPISEHNRLYWYRQTLGQGPEFLTYFQNEAQLEKSRLLSDRFSAERPKGSFSTLEIQRTEQGDSAMYLCASSLVAGRADTQYFGPGTRLTVL.

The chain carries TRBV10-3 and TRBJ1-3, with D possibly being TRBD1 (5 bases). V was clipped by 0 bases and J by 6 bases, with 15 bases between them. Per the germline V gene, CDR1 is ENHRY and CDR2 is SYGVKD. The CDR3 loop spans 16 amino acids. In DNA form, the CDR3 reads TGTGCCATCAGTGAGTCGACTCAGGGCTTCGAAAACACCATATATTTT. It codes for CAISESTQGFENTIYF.

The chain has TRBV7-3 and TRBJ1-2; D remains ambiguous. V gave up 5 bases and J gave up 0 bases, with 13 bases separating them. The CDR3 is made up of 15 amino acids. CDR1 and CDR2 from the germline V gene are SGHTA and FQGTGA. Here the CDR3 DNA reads TGTGCCAGCAGCCCCTCAACAAGTCCTAACTATGGCTACACCTTC. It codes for CASSPSTSPNYGYTF.

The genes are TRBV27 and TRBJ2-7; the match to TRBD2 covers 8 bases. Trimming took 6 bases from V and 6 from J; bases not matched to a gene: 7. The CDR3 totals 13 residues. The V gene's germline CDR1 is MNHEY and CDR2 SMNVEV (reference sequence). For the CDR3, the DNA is TGTGCCAGCAGGGGGACTAGGTTCGGCGAGCAGTACTTC. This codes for CASRGTRFGEQYF.

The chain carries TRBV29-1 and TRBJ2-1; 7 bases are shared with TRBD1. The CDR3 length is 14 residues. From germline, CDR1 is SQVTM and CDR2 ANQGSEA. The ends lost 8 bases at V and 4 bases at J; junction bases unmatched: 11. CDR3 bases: TGCAGCTCCAGTGCCGGGACAGCTTACAATGAGCAGTTCTTC. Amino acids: CSSSAGTAYNEQFF.

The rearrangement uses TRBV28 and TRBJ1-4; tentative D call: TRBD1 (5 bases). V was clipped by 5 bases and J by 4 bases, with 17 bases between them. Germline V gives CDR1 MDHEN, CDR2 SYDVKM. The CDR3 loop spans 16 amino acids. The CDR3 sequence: CASSRGGAGGNEKLFF. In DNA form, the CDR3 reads TGTGCCAGCAGTCGGGGAGGGGCCGGGGGTAATGAAAAACTGTTTTTT.

The CDR3 loop reads CASSPQGPNSGGYTF. The CDR3 region has the DNA TGTGCCAGCTCACCACAAGGACCAAACTCGGGGGGCTACACCTTC. The chain recombines TRBV18 with TRBJ1-2; D not resolved. This CDR3 contains 15 residues. The V gene lost 1 base and the J gene lost 8 bases, with 17 bases spanning the gap. The germline gives CDR1 KGHSH, CDR2 LQKENI.